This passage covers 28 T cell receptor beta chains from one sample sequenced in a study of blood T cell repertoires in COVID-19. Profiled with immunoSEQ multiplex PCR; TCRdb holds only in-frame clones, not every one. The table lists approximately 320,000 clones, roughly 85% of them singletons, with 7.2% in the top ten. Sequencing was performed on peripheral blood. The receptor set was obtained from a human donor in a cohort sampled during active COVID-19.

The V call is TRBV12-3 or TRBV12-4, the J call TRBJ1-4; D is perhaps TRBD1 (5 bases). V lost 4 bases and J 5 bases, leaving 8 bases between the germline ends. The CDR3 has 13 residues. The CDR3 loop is CASSSGRNEKLFF. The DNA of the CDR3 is TGTGCCAGCAGTTCAGGGAGGAATGAAAAACTGTTTTTT.

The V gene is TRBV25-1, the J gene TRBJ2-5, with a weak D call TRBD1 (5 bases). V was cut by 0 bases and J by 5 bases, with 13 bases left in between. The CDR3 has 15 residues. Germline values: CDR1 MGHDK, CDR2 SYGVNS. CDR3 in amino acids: CASSEYNRQTETQYF. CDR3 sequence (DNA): TGTGCCAGCAGTGAATATAACCGACAGACGGAGACCCAGTACTTC.

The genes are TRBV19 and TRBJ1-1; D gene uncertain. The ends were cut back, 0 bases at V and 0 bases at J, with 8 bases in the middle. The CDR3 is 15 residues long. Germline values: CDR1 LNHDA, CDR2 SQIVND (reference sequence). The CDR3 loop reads CASSIEGRMNTEAFF. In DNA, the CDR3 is TGTGCCAGTAGTATAGAGGGCAGAATGAACACTGAAGCTTTCTTT.

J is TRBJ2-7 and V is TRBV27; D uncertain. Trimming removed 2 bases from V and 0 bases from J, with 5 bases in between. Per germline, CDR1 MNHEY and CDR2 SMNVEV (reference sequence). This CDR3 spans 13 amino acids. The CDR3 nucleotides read TGTGCCAGCAGTTTAACAGTCTCCTACGAGCAGTACTTC. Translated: CASSLTVSYEQYF.

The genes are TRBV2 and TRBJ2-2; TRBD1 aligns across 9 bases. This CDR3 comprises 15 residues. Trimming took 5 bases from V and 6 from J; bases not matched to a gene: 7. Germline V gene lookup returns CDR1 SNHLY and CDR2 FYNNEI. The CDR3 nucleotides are TGTGCCAGCAGTTCCGGGACAGGGTATGCCGGGGAGCTGTTTTTT. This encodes CASSSGTGYAGELFF.

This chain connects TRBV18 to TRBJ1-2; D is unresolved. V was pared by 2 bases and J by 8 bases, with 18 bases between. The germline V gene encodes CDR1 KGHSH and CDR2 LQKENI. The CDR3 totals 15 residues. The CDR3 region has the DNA TGTGCCAGCTCACCAAACAGTTTTAATTCGTGGGGCTACACCTTC. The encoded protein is CASSPNSFNSWGYTF. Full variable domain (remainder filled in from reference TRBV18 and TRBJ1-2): NAGVMQNPRHLVRRRGQEARLRCSPMKGHSHVYWYRQLPEEGLKFMVYLQKENIIDESGMPKERFSAEFPKEGPSILRIQQVVRGDSAAYFCASSPNSFNSWGYTFGSGTRLTVV.

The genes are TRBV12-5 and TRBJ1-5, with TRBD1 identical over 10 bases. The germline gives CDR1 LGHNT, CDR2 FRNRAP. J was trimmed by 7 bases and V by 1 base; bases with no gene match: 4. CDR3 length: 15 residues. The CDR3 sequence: CASGLGQGARQPQHF. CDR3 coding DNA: TGTGCTAGTGGTTTGGGACAGGGGGCCCGGCAGCCCCAGCATTTT.

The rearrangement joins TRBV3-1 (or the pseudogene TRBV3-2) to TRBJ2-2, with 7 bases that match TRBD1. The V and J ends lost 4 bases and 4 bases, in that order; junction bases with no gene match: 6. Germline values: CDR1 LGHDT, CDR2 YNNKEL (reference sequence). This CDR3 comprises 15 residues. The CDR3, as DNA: TGTGCCAGCAGCCGACGTACAGGGGTCACCGGGGAGCTGTTTTTT. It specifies CASSRRTGVTGELFF.

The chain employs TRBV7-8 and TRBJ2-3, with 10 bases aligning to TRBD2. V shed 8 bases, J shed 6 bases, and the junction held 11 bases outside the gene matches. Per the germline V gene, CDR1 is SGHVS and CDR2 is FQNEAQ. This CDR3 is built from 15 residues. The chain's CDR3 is CASRRASGGSDTQYF. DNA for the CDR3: TGTGCCAGCCGACGGGCTAGCGGGGGCTCGGATACGCAGTATTTT. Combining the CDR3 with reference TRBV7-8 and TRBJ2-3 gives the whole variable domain GAGVSQSPRYKVAKRGQDVALRCDPISGHVSLFWYQQALGQGPEFLTYFQNEAQLDKSGLPSDRFFAERPEGSVSTLKIQRTQQEDSAVYLCASRRASGGSDTQYFGPGTRLTVL.

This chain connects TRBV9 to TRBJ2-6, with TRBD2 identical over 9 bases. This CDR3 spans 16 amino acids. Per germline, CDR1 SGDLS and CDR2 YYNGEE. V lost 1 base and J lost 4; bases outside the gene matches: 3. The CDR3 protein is CASSVLAGRGANVLTF. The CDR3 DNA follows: TGTGCCAGCAGCGTACTAGCGGGGAGAGGGGCCAACGTCCTGACTTTC. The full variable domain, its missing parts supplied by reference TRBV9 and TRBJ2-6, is DSGVTQTPKHLITATGQRVTLRCSPRSGDLSVYWYQQSLDQGLQFLIQYYNGEERAKGNILERFSAQQFPDLHSELNLSSLELGDSALYFCASSVLAGRGANVLTFGAGSRLTVL.

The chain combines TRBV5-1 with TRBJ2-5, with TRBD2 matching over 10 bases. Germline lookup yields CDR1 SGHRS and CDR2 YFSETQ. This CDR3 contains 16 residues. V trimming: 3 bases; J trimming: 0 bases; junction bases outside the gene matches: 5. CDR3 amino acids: CASSWDSGRDQETQYF. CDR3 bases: TGCGCCAGCAGCTGGGACAGCGGGAGGGACCAAGAGACCCAGTACTTC.

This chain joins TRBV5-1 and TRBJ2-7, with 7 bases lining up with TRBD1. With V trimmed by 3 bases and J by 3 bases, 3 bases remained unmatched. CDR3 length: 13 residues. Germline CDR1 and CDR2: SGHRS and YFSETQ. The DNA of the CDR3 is TGCGCCAGCAGCTCCCGGGACAGCTACGAGCAGTACTTC. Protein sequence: CASSSRDSYEQYF.

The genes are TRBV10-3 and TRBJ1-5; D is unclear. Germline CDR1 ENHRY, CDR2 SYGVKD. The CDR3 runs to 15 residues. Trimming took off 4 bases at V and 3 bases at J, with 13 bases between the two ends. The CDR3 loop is CAISAAGANNQPQHF. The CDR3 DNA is TGTGCCATCAGTGCCGCCGGAGCCAACAATCAGCCCCAGCATTTT.

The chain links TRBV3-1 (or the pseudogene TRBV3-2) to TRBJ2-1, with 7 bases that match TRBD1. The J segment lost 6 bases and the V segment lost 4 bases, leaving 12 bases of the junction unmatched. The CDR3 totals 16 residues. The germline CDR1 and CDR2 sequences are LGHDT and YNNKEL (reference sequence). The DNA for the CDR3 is TGTGCCAGCAGCCTCTTTGCAGGGGGTCTCGGCAATGAGCAGTTCTTC. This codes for CASSLFAGGLGNEQFF.

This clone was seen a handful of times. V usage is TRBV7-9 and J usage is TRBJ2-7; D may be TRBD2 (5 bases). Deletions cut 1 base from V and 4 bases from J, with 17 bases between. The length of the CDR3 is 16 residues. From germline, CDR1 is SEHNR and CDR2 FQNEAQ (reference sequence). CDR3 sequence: CASSLGGGLLGYEQYF. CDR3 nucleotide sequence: TGTGCCAGCAGCTTAGGAGGAGGTCTCCTAGGGTACGAGCAGTACTTC.

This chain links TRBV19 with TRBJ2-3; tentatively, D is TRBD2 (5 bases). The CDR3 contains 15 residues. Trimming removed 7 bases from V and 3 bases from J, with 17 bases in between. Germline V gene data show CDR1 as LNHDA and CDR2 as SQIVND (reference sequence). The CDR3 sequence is CASTPMGRLTDTQYF. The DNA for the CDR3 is TGTGCCAGTACCCCCATGGGGAGACTAACAGATACGCAGTATTTT.

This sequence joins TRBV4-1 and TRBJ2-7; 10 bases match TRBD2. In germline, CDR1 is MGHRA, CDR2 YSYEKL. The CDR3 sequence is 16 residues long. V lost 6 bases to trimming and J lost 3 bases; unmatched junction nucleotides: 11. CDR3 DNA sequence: TGCGCCAGCAGACTCAACCCCGGGACTAGCGACTACGAGCAGTACTTC. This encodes CASRLNPGTSDYEQYF.

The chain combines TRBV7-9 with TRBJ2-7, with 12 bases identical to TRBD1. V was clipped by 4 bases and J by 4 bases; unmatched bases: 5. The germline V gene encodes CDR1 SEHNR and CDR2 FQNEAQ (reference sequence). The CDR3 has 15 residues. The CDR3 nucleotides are TGTGCCAGCAGCTCCCGGGACAGGGGGCCGTACGAGCAGTACTTC. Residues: CASSSRDRGPYEQYF.

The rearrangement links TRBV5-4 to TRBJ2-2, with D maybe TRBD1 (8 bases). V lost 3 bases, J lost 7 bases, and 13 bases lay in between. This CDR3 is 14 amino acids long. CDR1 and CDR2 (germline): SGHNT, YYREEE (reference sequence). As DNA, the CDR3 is TGTGCCAGCAGCTCGGACAGGGAGGGCGGGGAGCTGTTTTTT. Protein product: CASSSDREGGELFF.

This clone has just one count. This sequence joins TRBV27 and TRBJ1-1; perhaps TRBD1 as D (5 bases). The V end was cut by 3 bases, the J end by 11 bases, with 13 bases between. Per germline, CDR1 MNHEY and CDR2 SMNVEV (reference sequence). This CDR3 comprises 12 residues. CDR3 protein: CASSFPGGGAFF. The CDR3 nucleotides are TGTGCCAGCAGTTTCCCGGGGGGGGGTGCTTTCTTT.

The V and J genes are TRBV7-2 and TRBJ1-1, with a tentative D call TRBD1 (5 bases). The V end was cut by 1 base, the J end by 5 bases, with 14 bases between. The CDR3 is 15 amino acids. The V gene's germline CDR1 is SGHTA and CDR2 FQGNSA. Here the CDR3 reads CASSLGSGLGTEAFF. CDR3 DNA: TGTGCCAGCAGCTTAGGGTCAGGGCTCGGGACTGAAGCTTTCTTT.

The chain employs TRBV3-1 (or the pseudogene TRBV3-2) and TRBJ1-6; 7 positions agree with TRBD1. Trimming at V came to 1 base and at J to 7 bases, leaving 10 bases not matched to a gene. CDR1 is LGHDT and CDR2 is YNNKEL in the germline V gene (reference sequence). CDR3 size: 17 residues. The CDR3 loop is CASSQAPLTGWNSPLHF. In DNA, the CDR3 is TGTGCCAGCAGCCAAGCGCCCCTGACAGGGTGGAATTCACCCCTCCACTTT.

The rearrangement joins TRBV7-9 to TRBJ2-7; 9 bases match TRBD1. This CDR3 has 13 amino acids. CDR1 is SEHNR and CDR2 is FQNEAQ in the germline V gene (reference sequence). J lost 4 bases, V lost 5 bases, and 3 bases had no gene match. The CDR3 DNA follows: TGTGCCAGCAGCACAGGGGGCGAGTACGAGCAGTACTTC. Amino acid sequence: CASSTGGEYEQYF.

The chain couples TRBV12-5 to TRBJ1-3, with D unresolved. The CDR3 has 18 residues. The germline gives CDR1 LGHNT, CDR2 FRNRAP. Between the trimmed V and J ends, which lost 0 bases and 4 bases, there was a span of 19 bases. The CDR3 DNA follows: TGTGCTAGTGGTTTGGTACTTGGCCTGGGAGATAGCGGAAACACCATATATTTT. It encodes CASGLVLGLGDSGNTIYF.

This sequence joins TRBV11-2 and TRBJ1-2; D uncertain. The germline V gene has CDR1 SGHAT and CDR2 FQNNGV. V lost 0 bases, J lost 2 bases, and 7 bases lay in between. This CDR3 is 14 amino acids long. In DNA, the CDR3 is TGTGCCAGCAGCTTAGATCCCCGGAACTATGGCTACACCTTC. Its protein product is CASSLDPRNYGYTF.

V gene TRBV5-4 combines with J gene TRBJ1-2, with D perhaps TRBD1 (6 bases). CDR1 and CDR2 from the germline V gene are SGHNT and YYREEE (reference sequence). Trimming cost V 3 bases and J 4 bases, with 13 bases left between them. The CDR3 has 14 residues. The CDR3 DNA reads TGTGCCAGCAGCTGGACAGACGGGGTCTATGGCTACACCTTC. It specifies CASSWTDGVYGYTF.

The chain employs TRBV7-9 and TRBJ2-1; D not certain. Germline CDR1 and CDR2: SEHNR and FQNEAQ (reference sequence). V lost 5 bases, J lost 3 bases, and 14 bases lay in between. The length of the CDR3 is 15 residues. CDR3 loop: CASSPQLDYYNEQFF. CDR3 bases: TGTGCCAGCAGCCCCCAGCTAGATTACTACAATGAGCAGTTCTTC.

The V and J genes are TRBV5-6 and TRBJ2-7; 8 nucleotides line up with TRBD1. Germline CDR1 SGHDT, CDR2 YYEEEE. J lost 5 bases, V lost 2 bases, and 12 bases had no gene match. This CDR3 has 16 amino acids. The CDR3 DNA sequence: TGTGCCAGCAGCTTACCGGCATACAGGGGGGACCACGAGCAGTACTTC. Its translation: CASSLPAYRGDHEQYF.